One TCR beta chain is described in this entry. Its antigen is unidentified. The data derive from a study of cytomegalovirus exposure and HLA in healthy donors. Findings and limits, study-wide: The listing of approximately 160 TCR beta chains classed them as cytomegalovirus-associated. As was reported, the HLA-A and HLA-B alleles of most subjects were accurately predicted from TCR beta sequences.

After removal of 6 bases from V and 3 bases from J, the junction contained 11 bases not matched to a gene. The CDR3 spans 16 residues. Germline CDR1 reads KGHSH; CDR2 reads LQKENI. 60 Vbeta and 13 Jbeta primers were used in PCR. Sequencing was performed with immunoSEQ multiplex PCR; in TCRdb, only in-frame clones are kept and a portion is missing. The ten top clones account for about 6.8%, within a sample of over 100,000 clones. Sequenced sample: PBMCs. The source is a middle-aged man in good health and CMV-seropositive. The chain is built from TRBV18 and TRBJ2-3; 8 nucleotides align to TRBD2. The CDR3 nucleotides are TGTGCCAGCTCCCCCGGCGGGGGGCGGCAGACAGATACGCAGTATTTT. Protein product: CASSPGGGRQTDTQYF. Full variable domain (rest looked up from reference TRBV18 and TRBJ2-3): NAGVMQNPRHLVRRRGQEARLRCSPMKGHSHVYWYRQLPEEGLKFMVYLQKENIIDESGMPKERFSAEFPKEGPSILRIQQVVRGDSAAYFCASSPGGGRQTDTQYFGPGTRLTVL.